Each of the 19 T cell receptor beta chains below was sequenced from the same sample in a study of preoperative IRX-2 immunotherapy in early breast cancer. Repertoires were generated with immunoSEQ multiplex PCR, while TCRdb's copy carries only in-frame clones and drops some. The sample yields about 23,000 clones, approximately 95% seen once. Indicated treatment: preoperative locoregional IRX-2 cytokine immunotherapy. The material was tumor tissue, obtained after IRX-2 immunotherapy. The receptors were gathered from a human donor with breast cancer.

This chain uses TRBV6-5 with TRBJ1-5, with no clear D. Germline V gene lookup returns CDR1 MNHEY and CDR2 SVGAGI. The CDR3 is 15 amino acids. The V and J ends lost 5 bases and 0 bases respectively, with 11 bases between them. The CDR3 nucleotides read TGTGCCAGCAGTGCCCAAGGATATAGCAATCAGCCCCAGCATTTT. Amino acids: CASSAQGYSNQPQHF.

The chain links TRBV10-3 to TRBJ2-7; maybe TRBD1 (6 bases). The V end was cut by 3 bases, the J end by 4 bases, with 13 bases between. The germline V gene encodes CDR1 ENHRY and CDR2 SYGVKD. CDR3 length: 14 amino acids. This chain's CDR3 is CAISEGRGGYEQYF. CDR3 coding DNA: TGTGCCATCAGTGAAGGCAGGGGCGGGTACGAGCAGTACTTC.

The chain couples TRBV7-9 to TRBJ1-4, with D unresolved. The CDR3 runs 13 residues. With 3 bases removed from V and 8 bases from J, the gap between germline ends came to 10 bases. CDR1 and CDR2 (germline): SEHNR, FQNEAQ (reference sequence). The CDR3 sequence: CASSFGVREKLFF. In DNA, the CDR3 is TGTGCCAGCAGCTTCGGAGTCCGGGAAAAACTGTTTTTT.

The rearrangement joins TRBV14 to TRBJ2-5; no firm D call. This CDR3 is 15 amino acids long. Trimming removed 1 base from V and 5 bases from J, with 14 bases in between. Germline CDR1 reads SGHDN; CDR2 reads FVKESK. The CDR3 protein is CASSQGLWRYETQYF. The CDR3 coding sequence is TGTGCCAGCAGCCAAGGACTCTGGCGGTATGAGACCCAGTACTTC.

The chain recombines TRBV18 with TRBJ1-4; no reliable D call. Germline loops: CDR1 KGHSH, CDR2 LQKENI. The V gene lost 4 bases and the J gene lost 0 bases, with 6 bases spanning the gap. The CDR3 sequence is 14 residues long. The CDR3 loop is CASSRAATNEKLFF. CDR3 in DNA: TGTGCCAGCTCACGGGCTGCAACTAATGAAAAACTGTTTTTT.

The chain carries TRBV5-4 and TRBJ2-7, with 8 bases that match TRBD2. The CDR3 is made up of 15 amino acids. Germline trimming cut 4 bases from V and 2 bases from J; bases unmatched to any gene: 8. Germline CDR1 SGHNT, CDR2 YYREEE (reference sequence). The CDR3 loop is CASSLEAGVPYEQYF. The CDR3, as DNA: TGTGCCAGCAGCCTAGAAGCGGGAGTACCCTACGAGCAGTACTTC.

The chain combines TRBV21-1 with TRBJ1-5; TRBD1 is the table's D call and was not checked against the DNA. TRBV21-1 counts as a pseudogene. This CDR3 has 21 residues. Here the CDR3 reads CASSTPGGGRGVIGGNQPQHF. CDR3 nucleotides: TGTGCCAGCAGCACCCCCGGTGGAGGCAGGGGAGTAATAGGAGGCAATCAGCCCCAGCATTTT.

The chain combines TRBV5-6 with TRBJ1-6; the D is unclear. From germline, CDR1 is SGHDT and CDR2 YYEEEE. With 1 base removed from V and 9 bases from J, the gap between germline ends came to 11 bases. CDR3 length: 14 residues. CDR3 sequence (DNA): TGTGCCAGCAGCTTGTTGACGGCGGCTTCACCCCTCCACTTT. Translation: CASSLLTAASPLHF.

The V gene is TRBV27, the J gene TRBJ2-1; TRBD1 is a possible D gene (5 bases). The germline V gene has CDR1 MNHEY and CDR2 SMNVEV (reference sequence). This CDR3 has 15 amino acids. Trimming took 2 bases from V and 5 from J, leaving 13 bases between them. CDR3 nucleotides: TGTGCCAGCAGTTTAAGGGGAATGTACGACAATGAGCAGTTCTTC. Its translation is CASSLRGMYDNEQFF.

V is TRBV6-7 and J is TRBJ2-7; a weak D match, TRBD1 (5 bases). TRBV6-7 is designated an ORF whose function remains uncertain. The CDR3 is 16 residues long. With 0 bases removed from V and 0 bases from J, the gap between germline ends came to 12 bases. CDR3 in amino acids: CASSYSQQVPSYEQYF. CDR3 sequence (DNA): TGTGCCAGCAGTTACTCCCAACAGGTCCCCTCCTACGAGCAGTACTTC.

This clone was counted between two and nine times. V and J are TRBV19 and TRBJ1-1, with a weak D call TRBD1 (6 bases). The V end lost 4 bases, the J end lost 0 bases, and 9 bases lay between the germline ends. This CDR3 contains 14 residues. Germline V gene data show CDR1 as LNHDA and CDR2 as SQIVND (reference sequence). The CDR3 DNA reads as TGTGCCAGTAGTACAGGGGCCTTGAACACTGAAGCTTTCTTT. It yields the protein CASSTGALNTEAFF.

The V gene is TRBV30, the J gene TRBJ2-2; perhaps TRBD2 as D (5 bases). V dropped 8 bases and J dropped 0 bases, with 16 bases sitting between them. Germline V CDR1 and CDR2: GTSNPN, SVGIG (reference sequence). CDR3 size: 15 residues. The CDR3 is CAAIRTFSNTGELFF. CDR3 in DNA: TGTGCCGCAATACGGACTTTCTCGAACACCGGGGAGCTGTTTTTT.

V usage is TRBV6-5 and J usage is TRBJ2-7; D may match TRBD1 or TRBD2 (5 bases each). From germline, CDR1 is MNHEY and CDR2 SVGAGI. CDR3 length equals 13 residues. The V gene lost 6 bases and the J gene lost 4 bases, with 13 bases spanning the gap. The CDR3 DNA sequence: TGTGCCAGCAGCGACAGTACTAGTTACGAGCAGTACTTC. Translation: CASSDSTSYEQYF.

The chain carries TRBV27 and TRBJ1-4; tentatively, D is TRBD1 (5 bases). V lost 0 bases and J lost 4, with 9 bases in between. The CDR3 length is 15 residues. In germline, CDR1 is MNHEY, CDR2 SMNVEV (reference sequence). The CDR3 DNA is TGTGCCAGCAGTTTATCCGGACAAATTAATGAAAAACTGTTTTTT. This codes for CASSLSGQINEKLFF.

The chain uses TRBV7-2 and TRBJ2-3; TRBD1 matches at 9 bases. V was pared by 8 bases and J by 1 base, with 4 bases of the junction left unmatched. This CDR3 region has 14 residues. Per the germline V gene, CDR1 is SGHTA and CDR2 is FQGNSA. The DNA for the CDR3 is TGTGCCAGCCATTGGACAGGGGGCACAGATACGCAGTATTTT. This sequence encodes CASHWTGGTDTQYF.

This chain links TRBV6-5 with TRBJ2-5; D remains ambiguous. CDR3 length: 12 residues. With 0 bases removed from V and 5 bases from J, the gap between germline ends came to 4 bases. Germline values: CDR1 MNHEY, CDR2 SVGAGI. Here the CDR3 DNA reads TGTGCCAGCAGTTACTCCGGGGAGACCCAGTACTTC. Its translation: CASSYSGETQYF.

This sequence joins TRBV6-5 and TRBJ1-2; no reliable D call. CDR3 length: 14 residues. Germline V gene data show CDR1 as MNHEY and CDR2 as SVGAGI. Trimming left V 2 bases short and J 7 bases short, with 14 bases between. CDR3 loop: CASSYGDQYRGYTF. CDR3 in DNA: TGTGCCAGCAGTTACGGGGATCAGTACCGTGGCTACACCTTC.

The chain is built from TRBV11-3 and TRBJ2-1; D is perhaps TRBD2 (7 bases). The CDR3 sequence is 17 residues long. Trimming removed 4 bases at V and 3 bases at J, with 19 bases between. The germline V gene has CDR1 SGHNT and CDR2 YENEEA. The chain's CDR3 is CASSSGSAGAIYNEQFF. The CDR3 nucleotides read TGTGCCAGCAGCTCAGGGTCGGCGGGGGCCATCTACAATGAGCAGTTCTTC.

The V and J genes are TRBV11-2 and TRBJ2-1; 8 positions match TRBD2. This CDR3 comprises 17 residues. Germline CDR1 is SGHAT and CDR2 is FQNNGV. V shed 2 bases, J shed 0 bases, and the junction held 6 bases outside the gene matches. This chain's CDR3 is CASSLRHREGSYNEQFF. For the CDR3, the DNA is TGTGCCAGCAGCTTAAGGCATCGGGAGGGCTCCTACAATGAGCAGTTCTTC.